The T cell receptor (beta chain) under discussion was sequenced for a study of prognosis after radiotherapy for stage I lung cancer. Study summary: Between April 2018 and early 2019, patients with stage I non-small cell lung cancer were enrolled. Aged roughly 53 to 85 years, with a median of around 74 years, the patients were 10 to 15 men and five or six women.

Amplification of TCR beta CDR3 from genomic DNA used two-round multiplex PCR. First-round PCR, the initial amplification, used primers specific to each TRBV and TRBJ gene. TCRdb fed the multiplex PCR reads into MiXCR, producing one record per CDR3 protein. This table has about 12,000 distinct CDR3 sequences, about 56% appearing once. Between the trimmed V and J ends, which lost 5 bases and 6 bases, there was a span of 13 bases. Germline CDR1 is SGHAT and CDR2 is FQNNGV. The CDR3 runs 14 residues. The clonotype originates from a donor over 45 with non-small cell lung cancer. The chain joins TRBV11-2 to TRBJ2-2; the D gene could be TRBD1 or TRBD2 (6 bases each). Sample: PBMCs, taken before or after stereotactic body radiation therapy (not recorded which). For the CDR3, the DNA is TGTGCCAGCAGCCGGAACGGGGGCGCCGGGGAGCTGTTTTTT. Translated, it gives CASSRNGGAGELFF.